This TCR beta chain was sequenced in a study of beta chain features in type 1 diabetes. Looking at the study overall: Across the samples, roughly 98,000,000 sorted cells were examined in total.

As to this clone: Its antigen remains unknown.

Study-level points and caveats: Within the patient group, naive, central memory and Treg TCRB repertoires appeared more similar to each other than within healthy donors. For Type 1 diabetes patients, all four CD4+ subsets carried TCRB CDR3s that were moderately but significantly shorter.

As every portion of the isolated RNA was reverse transcribed, the sequencing read expressed TCRB transcripts. Stem cell-like memory T cell samples yielded approximately 920,000 reads on average. The table came from immunoSEQ multiplex PCR; TCRdb's copy has only in-frame clones and leaves some out. The sample lists about 110,000 clones, approximately 37% occurring once. V lost 3 bases to trimming and J lost 7 bases, with 13 bases between them. This CDR3 has 13 amino acids. Germline-derived CDR1 and CDR2 are GTSNPN and SVGIG (reference sequence). Sample: stem cell memory CD4+ T cells from blood. This receptor was taken from a woman aged 18-35 years in good health. The gene calls are TRBV30 and TRBJ2-1; TRBD2 might be the D (6 bases). The CDR3 coding sequence is TGTGCCTGGAGCGGGACTCCTGGGAATGAGCAGTTCTTC. The encoded protein is CAWSGTPGNEQFF. The full variable domain, in which reference TRBV30 and TRBJ2-1 provide the parts outside the CDR3, is SQTIHQWPATLVQPVGSPLSLECTVEGTSNPNLYWYRQAAGRGLQLLFYSVGIGQISSEVPQNLSASRPQDRQFILSSKKLLLSDSGFYLCAWSGTPGNEQFFGPGTRLTVL.